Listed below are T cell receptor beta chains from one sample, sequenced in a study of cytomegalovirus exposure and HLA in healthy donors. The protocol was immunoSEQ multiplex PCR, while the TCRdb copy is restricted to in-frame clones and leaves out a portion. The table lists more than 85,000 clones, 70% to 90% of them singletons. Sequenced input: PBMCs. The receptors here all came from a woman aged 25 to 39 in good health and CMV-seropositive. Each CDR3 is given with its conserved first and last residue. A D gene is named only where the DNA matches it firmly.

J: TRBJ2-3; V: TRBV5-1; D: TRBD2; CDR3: CASSLERGGTDTQYF
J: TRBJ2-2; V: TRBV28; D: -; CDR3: CASSANRVWVTGELFF
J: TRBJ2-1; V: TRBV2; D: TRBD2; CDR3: CASSESAGGFPEQFF
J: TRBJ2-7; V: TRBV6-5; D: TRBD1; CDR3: CASSYSRTGGEYQYF
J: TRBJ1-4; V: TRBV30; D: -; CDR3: CAWSVGATNEKLFF
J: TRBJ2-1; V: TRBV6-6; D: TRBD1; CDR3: CASSSGQGLNEQFF
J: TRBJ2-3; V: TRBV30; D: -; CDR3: CAWGFHGVGTDTQYF
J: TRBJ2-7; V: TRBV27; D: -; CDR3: CASRLVVDSTYEQYF
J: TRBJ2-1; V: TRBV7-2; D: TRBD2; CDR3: CASSGTSGGPLMNEQFF
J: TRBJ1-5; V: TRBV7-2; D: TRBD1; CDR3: CASSFRTGPRSNQPQHF
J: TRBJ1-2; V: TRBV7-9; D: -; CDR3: CASSHGGQGPDGYTF
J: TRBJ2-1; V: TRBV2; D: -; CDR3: CASTQRTYNEQFF
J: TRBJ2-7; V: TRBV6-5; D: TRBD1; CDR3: CASSYSGTGYIYEQYF
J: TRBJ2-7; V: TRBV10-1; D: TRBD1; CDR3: CASRWDRTAVWHEQYF
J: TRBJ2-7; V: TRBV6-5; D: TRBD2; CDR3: CASRRLAGSSYEQYF
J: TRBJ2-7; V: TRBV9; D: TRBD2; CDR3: CASSVASGRSYEQYF
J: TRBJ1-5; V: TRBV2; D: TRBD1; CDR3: CASSRTGGLVSNQPQHF
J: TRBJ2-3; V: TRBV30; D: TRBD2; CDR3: CAWSDLGGGTDTQYF
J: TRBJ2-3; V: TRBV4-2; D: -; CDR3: CASSQDSSSTDTQYF
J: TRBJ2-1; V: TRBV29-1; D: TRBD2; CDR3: CSPRLASYNEQFF
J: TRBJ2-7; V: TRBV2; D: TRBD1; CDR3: CASSEDRGTYEQYF
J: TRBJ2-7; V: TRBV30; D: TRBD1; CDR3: CAWKIGTGGSEQYF
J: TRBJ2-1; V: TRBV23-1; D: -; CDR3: CASSQRLGAYSYNEQFF
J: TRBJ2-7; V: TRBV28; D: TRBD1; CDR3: CASSWDREYEQYF
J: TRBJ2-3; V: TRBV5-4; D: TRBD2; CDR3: CAGGTSGAGPDTQYF
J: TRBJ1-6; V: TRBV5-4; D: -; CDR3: CASSLIGGSGSPLHF
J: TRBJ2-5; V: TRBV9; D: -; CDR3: CASSVGSVAVGETQYF
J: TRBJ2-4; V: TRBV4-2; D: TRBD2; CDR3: CASSQDLSGAFLYF
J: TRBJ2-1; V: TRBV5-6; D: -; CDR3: CASSPSPIYNEQFF
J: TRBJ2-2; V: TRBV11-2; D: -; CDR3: CASSLMTEELFF
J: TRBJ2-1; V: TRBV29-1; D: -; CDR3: CSVEGAGNRYNEQFF
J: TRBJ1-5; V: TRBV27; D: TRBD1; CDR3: CASRKLQGALNQPQHF
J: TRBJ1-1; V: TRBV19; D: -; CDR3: CASSIAPEYHNTEAFF
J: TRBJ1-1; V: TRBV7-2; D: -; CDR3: CASSPEGGMNTEAFF
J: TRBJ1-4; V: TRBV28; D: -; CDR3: CASRNRHSPNEKLFF
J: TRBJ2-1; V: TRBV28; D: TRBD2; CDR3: CASSSILAGGPFNEQFF
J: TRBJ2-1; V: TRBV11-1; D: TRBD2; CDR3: CASSWTSGGADEQFF
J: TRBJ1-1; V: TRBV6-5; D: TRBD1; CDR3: CASTSLGTVDLAFF
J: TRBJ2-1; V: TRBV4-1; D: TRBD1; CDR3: CASSVGTGFSPFLGQFF
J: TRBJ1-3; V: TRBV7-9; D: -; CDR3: CASSNRDINSGNTIYF
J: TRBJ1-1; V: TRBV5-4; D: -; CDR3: CASSLDGGMNTEAFF